Listed here are 25 T cell receptor beta chains from one sample, sequenced in a study of cytomegalovirus exposure and HLA in healthy donors (TCRdb year 2017). Library preparation employed the immunoSEQ multiplex PCR assay. Imported from immuneACCESS, the table was reduced by TCRdb to in-frame sequences with V and J called. These copies leave out some clones; in studies compared against another copy, an unresolved V gene accounts for under half, and the cause of the remainder is not known. A total of some 200,000 clones appear in this sample, 80% to 95% of them only once. The top ten clones comprise around 1% of the sample. Sequenced sample: PBMCs. Receptors originate from a woman aged 18-35 years in good health and CMV-seronegative.

This clone was observed once. J is TRBJ2-1 and V is TRBV27, with 11 bases fitting TRBD1. The CDR3 loop spans 14 amino acids. Germline trimming cut 8 bases from V and 9 bases from J; bases unmatched to any gene: 9. Per germline, CDR1 MNHEY and CDR2 SMNVEV (reference sequence). The CDR3 bases are TGTGCCAGCGGCTTCGGACAGGGGGCAAGTGAGCAGTTCTTC. Its translation: CASGFGQGASEQFF.

This clone came up once. This chain joins TRBV7-8 and TRBJ1-2; D uncertain. The germline CDR1 and CDR2 sequences are SGHVS and FQNEAQ. The CDR3 spans 15 residues. The V end was cut by 0 bases, the J end by 2 bases, with 10 bases between. The CDR3 reads CASSLANTVNYGYTF. CDR3 nucleotide sequence: TGTGCCAGCAGCTTAGCAAATACAGTCAACTATGGCTACACCTTC.

The J gene is TRBJ2-7, the V gene TRBV11-2, with no clear D. CDR3 size: 15 residues. Trimming took 4 bases from V and 3 from J, leaving 16 bases between them. CDR1 is SGHAT and CDR2 is FQNNGV in the germline V gene. The CDR3 spells CASSSGPEPHYEQYF. The CDR3 coding sequence is TGTGCCAGCAGCTCCGGCCCGGAGCCTCACTACGAGCAGTACTTC.

V gene TRBV5-6 combines with J gene TRBJ1-2; 8 positions agree with TRBD1. V trimming: 0 bases; J trimming: 12 bases; junction bases outside the gene matches: 10. This CDR3 spans 14 amino acids. Looked up from germline, CDR1 is SGHDT and CDR2 is YYEEEE. The CDR3, as DNA: TGTGCCAGCAGCTTGGGTGTTGGACAGGGATTGGACACCTTC. Amino acid sequence: CASSLGVGQGLDTF.

This clone was seen only a few times. The rearrangement uses TRBV4-1 and TRBJ2-1, with D tentatively TRBD1 (5 bases). CDR1 is MGHRA and CDR2 is YSYEKL in the germline V gene. Trimming cost V 1 base and J 9 bases, with 7 bases left between them. The CDR3 has 12 residues. CDR3 sequence reads: CASSQARGEQFF. Here the CDR3 DNA reads TGCGCCAGCAGCCAAGCAAGGGGTGAGCAGTTCTTC.

Here the CDR3 DNA reads TGTGCCAGCAGCCTCCAGGTTTCGGGGGAGCAGTACTTC. Protein product: CASSLQVSGEQYF. The rearrangement uses TRBV7-3 and TRBJ2-7, with a weak D call TRBD2 (5 bases). The CDR3 runs to 13 residues. Trimming pared 5 bases from V and 7 bases from J, leaving 15 bases between. Looked up from germline, CDR1 is SGHTA and CDR2 is FQGTGA.

The V gene is TRBV6-4, the J gene TRBJ2-2; TRBD2 agrees at 10 bases. The CDR3 totals 15 residues. CDR1 is MRHNA and CDR2 is SNTAGT in the germline V gene. V shed 6 bases, J shed 6 bases, and the junction held 7 bases outside the gene matches. The CDR3 sequence is CASRAGTSDSGELFF. CDR3 coding DNA: TGTGCCAGCAGAGCCGGGACTAGCGATTCCGGGGAGCTGTTTTTT.

This clone was counted once. This chain joins TRBV14 and TRBJ2-1; the D is unclear. The V gene lost 3 bases and the J gene lost 7 bases, with 10 bases spanning the gap. Germline V gene data show CDR1 as SGHDN and CDR2 as FVKESK. The CDR3 totals 13 residues. The CDR3 spells CASSQAMINEQFF. The CDR3 nucleotides are TGTGCCAGCAGCCAGGCCATGATTAATGAGCAGTTCTTC.

The V and J genes are TRBV18 and TRBJ1-1; D gene ambiguous. V dropped 3 bases and J dropped 7 bases, with 3 bases sitting between them. The CDR3 spans 10 residues. Germline CDR1 reads KGHSH; CDR2 reads LQKENI. The CDR3 DNA sequence: TGTGCCAGCTCACCCAATGAAGCTTTCTTT. Its protein is CASSPNEAFF.

The chain combines TRBV7-3 with TRBJ1-2, with 9 positions matching TRBD1. With 4 bases clipped from V and 6 bases from J, the junction kept 3 bases outside the gene matches. CDR1 SGHTA and CDR2 FQGTGA come from the germline V gene. The length of the CDR3 is 13 residues. The CDR3 DNA follows: TGTGCCAGCAGCTCGAGGACAGGGGATGGCTACACCTTC. Amino acid sequence: CASSSRTGDGYTF.

This clone came up once. V and J are TRBV2 and TRBJ2-5; 8 bases match TRBD1. J lost 2 bases, V lost 6 bases, and 5 bases had no gene match. This CDR3 comprises 14 residues. CDR1 is SNHLY, CDR2 FYNNEI, per germline. This chain's CDR3 is CASRVDRGQETQYF. CDR3 nucleotide sequence: TGTGCCAGCAGAGTAGACAGGGGACAAGAGACCCAGTACTTC.

With respect to this clone: Different DNA sequences within this sample yield the same CDR3. The chain uses TRBV6-1 and TRBJ1-5; D perhaps matches TRBD1 (5 bases). Germline values: CDR1 MNHNS, CDR2 SASEGT. Trimming took off 1 base at V and 7 bases at J, with 11 bases between the two ends. The length of the CDR3 is 14 residues. CDR3 amino acids: CASSEGGGSQPQHF. The CDR3 coding sequence is TGTGCCAGCAGTGAAGGGGGGGGAAGCCAGCCCCAGCATTTT.

This sequence joins TRBV19 and TRBJ1-2; D not certain. This CDR3 has 14 amino acids. Germline V gene sequence: CDR1 LNHDA, CDR2 SQIVND (reference sequence). The ends were cut back, 7 bases at V and 1 base at J, with 13 bases in the middle. CDR3 DNA sequence: TGTGCCAGTAAATCAGCGGCCGATAACTATGGCTACACCTTC. This encodes CASKSAADNYGYTF.

This chain joins TRBV27 and TRBJ2-7, with TRBD2 as a possible D gene (7 bases). Per germline, CDR1 MNHEY and CDR2 SMNVEV (reference sequence). The CDR3 has 15 amino acids. The germline V and J ends were trimmed by 3 bases and 3 bases, with 15 bases remaining between them. The CDR3 loop reads CASSLGGTTNYEQYF. The CDR3 nucleotides are TGTGCCAGCAGTTTGGGAGGGACAACGAACTACGAGCAGTACTTC.

The chain employs TRBV7-8 and TRBJ2-3; D is perhaps TRBD2 (6 bases). CDR3 length equals 14 residues. V lost 5 bases, J lost 3 bases, and 12 bases lay in between. Germline V gene data show CDR1 as SGHVS and CDR2 as FQNEAQ. The CDR3 sequence is CASSHRGGTDTQYF. CDR3 in DNA: TGTGCCAGCAGCCACCGGGGAGGTACAGATACGCAGTATTTT.

The chain employs TRBV9 and TRBJ2-2; the match to TRBD2 covers 8 bases. This CDR3 spans 16 amino acids. CDR1 SGDLS and CDR2 YYNGEE come from the germline V gene. J was trimmed by 6 bases and V by 0 bases; bases with no gene match: 7. CDR3 in DNA: TGTGCCAGCAGCGTAGTGAGCGGGAGTAGGGCCGGGGAGCTGTTTTTT. It specifies CASSVVSGSRAGELFF.

This chain connects TRBV5-6 to TRBJ1-1, with TRBD1 matching 7 bases. CDR1 is SGHDT and CDR2 is YYEEEE in the germline V gene. This CDR3 comprises 15 residues. V shed 0 bases and J 3 bases; nucleotides not matched to a gene: 5. The CDR3 sequence: CASSLDLQGDTEAFF. The CDR3, as DNA: TGTGCCAGCAGCTTGGATCTCCAGGGGGACACTGAAGCTTTCTTT.

In its sample, this clone was seen once. J is TRBJ2-1 and V is TRBV27, with D maybe TRBD1 (5 bases). The length of the CDR3 is 13 residues. Trimming removed 6 bases from V and 9 bases from J, with 15 bases in between. Germline V gene lookup returns CDR1 MNHEY and CDR2 SMNVEV (reference sequence). In nucleotides, the CDR3 is TGTGCCAGCAGCCTCATCAGCAGGGTTGAGCAGTTCTTC. Encoded protein: CASSLISRVEQFF.

This clone was seen once. The rearrangement joins TRBV9 to TRBJ2-7; 10 bases align to TRBD1. Trimming cost V 0 bases and J 3 bases; bases outside gene matches: 3. Germline V gene lookup returns CDR1 SGDLS and CDR2 YYNGEE. This CDR3 has 15 residues. CDR3 DNA: TGTGCCAGCAGCGTAGCGACAGGGGGCTTCTACGAGCAGTACTTC. Translation: CASSVATGGFYEQYF.

The chain uses TRBV4-1 and TRBJ2-7, with 8 bases lining up with TRBD1. This CDR3 has 16 amino acids. V shed 0 bases and J 0 bases; nucleotides not matched to a gene: 4. The germline CDR1 and CDR2 sequences are MGHRA and YSYEKL. CDR3 bases: TGCGCCAGCAGCCAAGATAGGACAGGGATCTCCTACGAGCAGTACTTC. This codes for CASSQDRTGISYEQYF.

The rearrangement links TRBV4-1 to TRBJ2-1; TRBD2 matches 12 bases. V lost 4 bases and J lost 2; bases outside the gene matches: 12. The CDR3 extends over 19 amino acids. Per germline, CDR1 MGHRA and CDR2 YSYEKL. The CDR3 DNA sequence: TGCGCCAGCAGCCTCCTCCCGACTAGCGGGAGTGGCACCTACAATGAGCAGTTCTTC. This sequence encodes CASSLLPTSGSGTYNEQFF.

This sequence joins TRBV5-1 and TRBJ1-1; perhaps TRBD1 as D (6 bases). The V gene lost 0 bases and the J gene lost 2 bases, with 11 bases spanning the gap. The CDR3 runs to 15 residues. Germline V CDR1 and CDR2: SGHRS, YFSETQ. CDR3 residues: CASSLVIQGNTEAFF. The CDR3 bases are TGCGCCAGCAGCTTGGTAATACAGGGTAACACTGAAGCTTTCTTT. The full variable domain, in which reference TRBV5-1 and TRBJ1-1 provide the parts outside the CDR3, is KAGVTQTPRYLIKTRGQQVTLSCSPISGHRSVSWYQQTPGQGLQFLFEYFSETQRNKGNFPGRFSGRQFSNSRSEMNVSTLELGDSALYLCASSLVIQGNTEAFFGQGTRLTVV.

This clone was seen once. The chain employs TRBV5-1 and TRBJ2-5; 13 bases map to TRBD2. Germline CDR1 SGHRS, CDR2 YFSETQ. J gave up 4 bases and V 2 bases, and 2 bases lay outside the gene matches. The CDR3 contains 15 residues. The DNA of the CDR3 is TGCGCCAGCAGCTTTAGACTAGCGGGAGGAGAGACCCAGTACTTC. This gives the protein CASSFRLAGGETQYF.

The V gene is TRBV2, the J gene TRBJ2-7, with 8 bases that match TRBD2. After removal of 6 bases from V and 0 bases from J, the junction contained 7 bases not matched to a gene. Germline V CDR1 and CDR2: SNHLY, FYNNEI. This CDR3 has 15 amino acids. The DNA for the CDR3 is TGTGCCAGCAGGAAGAGCGGGAGCAGCTCCTACGAGCAGTACTTC. This encodes CASRKSGSSSYEQYF.

The chain recombines TRBV7-3 with TRBJ2-1, with 11 bases identical to TRBD2. Germline V CDR1 and CDR2: SGHTA, FQGTGA. The V and J ends lost 3 bases and 9 bases, in that order; junction bases with no gene match: 10. There are 16 residues in the CDR3. The DNA for the CDR3 is TGTGCCAGCAGCTTCCCACTAGCGGGAGTTGAGGGTGAGCAGTTCTTC. It translates to CASSFPLAGVEGEQFF.